The 7 T cell receptor beta chains in this list originate from one sample, sequenced in a study of shared clonotypes between healthy human individuals. Libraries were prepared by immunoSEQ multiplex PCR; TCRdb keeps only in-frame clonotypes and omits some of them. Of about 1 million clones in the sample, 70% to 80% are singletons; the top ten hold about 1.5%. Sequenced: memory CD4+ T cells sorted from blood. Stated subset: CD45RA-negative fraction. The origin of the receptors is a man aged 18-30 years in good health.

CDR3 DNA sequence: TGTGCCAGCAGTGAGTCTAGCGGCCAAGAGACCCAGTACTTC. Translation: CASSESSGQETQYF. The chain is built from TRBV6-1 and TRBJ2-5; 7 nucleotides line up with TRBD2. Germline V gene data show CDR1 as MNHNS and CDR2 as SASEGT. Trimming cost V 3 bases and J 1 base; bases outside gene matches: 2. The CDR3 is made up of 14 amino acids.

The J gene is TRBJ1-4, the V gene TRBV4-2; no firm D call. Germline V gives CDR1 LGHNA, CDR2 YNFKEQ. The CDR3 length is 16 residues. V lost 0 bases and J lost 3, with 11 bases in between. The CDR3 bases are TGTGCCAGCAGCCAAGATGAGGGTTCTCCTAATGAAAAACTGTTTTTT. Its translation is CASSQDEGSPNEKLFF.

On this clone itself: Other DNA sequences in the same sample also yield this CDR3. V is TRBV6-5 and J is TRBJ2-7; 8 bases match TRBD2. The germline gives CDR1 MNHEY, CDR2 SVGAGI. This CDR3 has 15 amino acids. V was clipped by 0 bases and J by 4 bases; unmatched bases: 5. CDR3 sequence reads: CASSYSASGSYEQYF. The DNA of the CDR3 is TGTGCCAGCAGTTACTCGGCGAGCGGGAGTTACGAGCAGTACTTC.

J is TRBJ2-1 and V is TRBV6-5, with TRBD1 identical over 8 bases. Trimming took 4 bases from V and 5 from J; bases not matched to a gene: 1. CDR1 is MNHEY and CDR2 is SVGAGI in the germline V gene. CDR3 length equals 13 residues. The CDR3 DNA reads TGTGCCAGCAGTTGGGACAGGAACAATGAGCAGTTCTTC. Its translation is CASSWDRNNEQFF.

In this sample, this clone turned up once. The rearrangement links TRBV29-1 to TRBJ1-1; 11 bases are a match to TRBD1. The CDR3 has 12 residues. Germline trimming cut 7 bases from V and 4 bases from J; bases unmatched to any gene: 2. The germline V gene encodes CDR1 SQVTM and CDR2 ANQGSEA. The CDR3 nucleotides read TGCAGCGGGGGACAGGGGGTCACTGAAGCTTTCTTT. As protein: CSGGQGVTEAFF.

This chain connects TRBV29-1 to TRBJ2-5; 8 nucleotides line up with TRBD2. Trimming took 2 bases from V and 7 from J; bases not matched to a gene: 3. Germline V gene lookup returns CDR1 SQVTM and CDR2 ANQGSEA. CDR3 length: 12 residues. In nucleotides, the CDR3 is TGCAGCGTTGAATCAACTAGCGGGACCCAGTACTTC. Protein product: CSVESTSGTQYF.

V gene TRBV5-1 combines with J gene TRBJ2-5; 8 positions agree with TRBD1. Per the germline V gene, CDR1 is SGHRS and CDR2 is YFSETQ. The length of the CDR3 is 14 residues. Trimming removed 0 bases from V and 5 bases from J; junction bases left unmatched: 3. The DNA of the CDR3 is TGCGCCAGCAGCTTGGCCAGGGGGCGGGAGACCCAGTACTTC. This codes for CASSLARGRETQYF.